The 26 T cell receptor beta chains reported below all come from one sample, sequenced in a study of blood T cell repertoires in COVID-19. Sequencing used immunoSEQ multiplex PCR; TCRdb keeps in-frame clones, though not all of them. This sample has about 210,000 clones; 65% to 85% occur once, and the top ten carry approximately 7.4%. The sequencing sample was made of peripheral blood. The source of these receptors is a woman in her forties or fifties with acute or convalescent COVID-19.

The rearrangement links TRBV5-6 to TRBJ2-3, with D perhaps TRBD2 (6 bases). The V end was cut by 0 bases, the J end by 3 bases, with 8 bases between. Germline V lookup: CDR1 SGHDT, CDR2 YYEEEE. The CDR3 totals 14 residues. The CDR3 DNA reads as TGTGCCAGCAGCTTGGGGGAGGTGACAGATACGCAGTATTTT. Translating gives CASSLGEVTDTQYF.

The chain joins TRBV4-2 to TRBJ2-5, with TRBD2 matching 8 bases. V shed 1 base and J 5 bases; nucleotides not matched to a gene: 9. Germline V gene data show CDR1 as LGHNA and CDR2 as YNFKEQ. The CDR3 sequence is 16 residues long. The CDR3 spells CASSQVNAEREETQYF. The DNA of the CDR3 is TGTGCCAGCAGCCAAGTTAACGCAGAGCGGGAGGAGACCCAGTACTTC.

The chain has TRBV18 and TRBJ2-3, with 10 bases that match TRBD2. With V trimmed by 0 bases and J by 6 bases, 9 bases remained unmatched. The CDR3 loop spans 17 amino acids. Germline-derived CDR1 and CDR2 are KGHSH and LQKENI. CDR3 in amino acids: CASSPPRLAGDSDTQYF. As DNA, the CDR3 is TGTGCCAGCTCACCACCGAGGCTAGCGGGAGACTCGGATACGCAGTATTTT.

J is TRBJ1-2 and V is TRBV12-5; 7 bases match TRBD1. The CDR3 covers 14 residues. V lost 3 bases, J lost 2 bases, and 3 bases stayed unmatched. In germline, CDR1 is LGHNT, CDR2 FRNRAP. In DNA form, the CDR3 reads TGTGCTAGTGGTTTTCAGGGGGAGAACTATGGCTACACCTTC. Encoded protein: CASGFQGENYGYTF.

Details on this clone: Being one base from a much bigger clone, this may be a read error. This chain uses TRBV11-2 with TRBJ1-1, with 9 bases aligning to TRBD1. Trimming removed 5 bases from V and 4 bases from J; junction bases left unmatched: 5. The germline V gene encodes CDR1 SGHAT and CDR2 FQNNGV. CDR3 length: 14 amino acids. CDR3: CASSPQTGGTEAFF. DNA of the CDR3: TGTGCCAGCAGCCCCCAGACAGGGGGCACTGAAGCTTTCTTT.

The rearrangement uses TRBV27 and TRBJ2-7, with 10 bases aligning to TRBD2. The CDR3 spans 17 residues. J lost 2 bases, V lost 2 bases, and 9 bases had no gene match. Germline V CDR1 and CDR2: MNHEY, SMNVEV (reference sequence). CDR3 coding DNA: TGTGCCAGCAGTTTAACAGGCAGGCTAGCGGGGGCCTACGAGCAGTACTTC. Encoded protein: CASSLTGRLAGAYEQYF.

The J gene is TRBJ2-3, the V gene TRBV7-9, with 7 bases fitting TRBD1. The CDR3 contains 12 residues. Germline-derived CDR1 and CDR2 are SEHNR and FQNEAQ (reference sequence). V shed 5 bases and J 11 bases; nucleotides not matched to a gene: 7. The CDR3 sequence: CASSGQAWGQYF. The CDR3 DNA reads as TGTGCCAGCAGCGGACAGGCCTGGGGGCAGTATTTT.

The chain carries TRBV5-1 and TRBJ2-2; 11 nucleotides line up with TRBD2. The CDR3 spans 15 residues. The V gene's germline CDR1 is SGHRS and CDR2 YFSETQ. J was trimmed by 0 bases and V by 6 bases; bases with no gene match: 1. The CDR3 DNA is TGCGCCAGCACGACTAGCGGGACGAACACCGGGGAGCTGTTTTTT. Translation gives CASTTSGTNTGELFF.

The V and J genes are TRBV6-5 and TRBJ2-7, with 7 nucleotides matching TRBD2. Germline CDR1 and CDR2: MNHEY and SVGAGI. After removal of 2 bases from V and 7 bases from J, the junction contained 11 bases not matched to a gene. CDR3 size: 15 residues. The CDR3 DNA is TGTGCCAGCAGTTACGGGGGGGACCGATCGGGAGAGCAGTACTTC. Translating it yields CASSYGGDRSGEQYF.

This chain joins TRBV7-3 and TRBJ1-1; the D is unclear. The CDR3 runs 13 residues. Trimming shortened V by 5 bases and J by 3 bases, and 10 bases separated the two germline ends. CDR1 and CDR2 from the germline V gene are SGHTA and FQGTGA. CDR3 DNA: TGTGCCAGCAGCCGAGATCTGGACACTGAAGCTTTCTTT. Its protein product is CASSRDLDTEAFF.

The rearrangement links TRBV28 to TRBJ2-1, with D maybe TRBD2 (6 bases). Trimming cost V 0 bases and J 0 bases, with 12 bases left between them. This CDR3 comprises 17 residues. From germline, CDR1 is MDHEN and CDR2 SYDVKM. The CDR3 spells CASSLWYSGPSYNEQFF. The CDR3, as DNA: TGTGCCAGCAGTTTATGGTATAGCGGACCCTCCTACAATGAGCAGTTCTTC.

The chain carries TRBV10-2 and TRBJ2-7; TRBD2 matches at 9 bases. Germline assignment: CDR1 WSHSY and CDR2 SAAADI. The CDR3 sequence is 18 residues long. The V gene end was trimmed by 6 bases and the J gene end by 1 base; junction bases not matched to a gene: 16. In DNA form, the CDR3 reads TGCGCCAGCAGACCAGGATTGACTAGCGGAACCATGTCCTACGAGCAGTACTTC. It yields the protein CASRPGLTSGTMSYEQYF.

The CDR3 coding sequence is TGCAGCGTTGTCGGAGGGGGGGGCAGAAAGAACACTGAAGCTTTCTTT. Amino acids: CSVVGGGGRKNTEAFF. V and J are TRBV29-1 and TRBJ1-1; D possibly corresponds to TRBD1 (6 bases). V shed 4 bases and J shed 1 base, with 19 bases lying between them. Germline CDR1 reads SQVTM; CDR2 reads ANQGSEA. The CDR3 sequence is 16 residues long.

The V gene is TRBV27, the J gene TRBJ2-1; a weak D match, TRBD2 (5 bases). Per germline, CDR1 MNHEY and CDR2 SMNVEV (reference sequence). Between the trimmed V and J ends, which lost 4 bases and 9 bases, there was a span of 13 bases. The CDR3 loop spans 13 amino acids. CDR3 loop: CASSSQHGGEQFF. In DNA form, the CDR3 reads TGTGCCAGCAGTTCCCAGCACGGAGGTGAGCAGTTCTTC.

J is TRBJ1-2 and V is TRBV3-1 (or the pseudogene TRBV3-2), with 7 bases aligning to TRBD1. J gave up 0 bases and V 5 bases, and 9 bases lay outside the gene matches. The length of the CDR3 is 16 residues. The V gene's germline CDR1 is LGHDT and CDR2 YNNKEL (reference sequence). This CDR3 reads CASSSAGTATNYGYTF. CDR3 in DNA: TGTGCCAGCAGCTCAGCTGGGACAGCCACTAACTATGGCTACACCTTC.

The rearrangement links TRBV24-1 to TRBJ2-5; possibly TRBD2 for D (6 bases). The CDR3 extends over 15 amino acids. The germline gives CDR1 KGHDR, CDR2 SFDVKD. Trimming removed 2 bases from V and 5 bases from J, with 14 bases in between. The CDR3 nucleotides are TGTGCCACCAGTGATTATAACGGGAGCAGGGAGACCCAGTACTTC. This encodes CATSDYNGSRETQYF.

This chain joins TRBV9 and TRBJ2-2, with a possible D match to TRBD1 (6 bases). The CDR3 has 17 residues. V was clipped by 3 bases and J by 2 bases, with 17 bases between them. From germline, CDR1 is SGDLS and CDR2 YYNGEE. The CDR3 protein is CASSAAVGALNTGELFF. The CDR3 DNA reads as TGTGCCAGCAGCGCCGCCGTGGGGGCGCTTAACACCGGGGAGCTGTTTTTT. The entire variable domain, with the rest obtained from reference TRBV9 and TRBJ2-2, is as follows: DSGVTQTPKHLITATGQRVTLRCSPRSGDLSVYWYQQSLDQGLQFLIQYYNGEERAKGNILERFSAQQFPDLHSELNLSSLELGDSALYFCASSAAVGALNTGELFFGEGSRLTVL.

This clone occurred a few times. This chain joins TRBV6-1 and TRBJ2-3; 9 nucleotides match TRBD2. This CDR3 has 15 amino acids. V was pared by 0 bases and J by 4 bases, with 2 bases of the junction left unmatched. The germline CDR1 and CDR2 sequences are MNHNS and SASEGT. CDR3: CASSEASGSPDTQYF. The CDR3 DNA is TGTGCCAGCAGTGAAGCTAGCGGGAGCCCAGATACGCAGTATTTT.

The chain has TRBV27 and TRBJ1-1, with 9 bases fitting TRBD1. The CDR3 has 14 residues. Germline values: CDR1 MNHEY, CDR2 SMNVEV (reference sequence). Germline trimming cut 3 bases from V and 7 bases from J; bases unmatched to any gene: 6. The CDR3 DNA is TGTGCCAGCAGTTTGGACAGGGGTGGTAATGAAGCTTTCTTT. Protein product: CASSLDRGGNEAFF.

The J gene is TRBJ1-5, the V gene TRBV6-6; 8 nucleotides line up with TRBD1. Trimming at V came to 2 bases and at J to 7 bases, leaving 10 bases not matched to a gene. Germline CDR1 and CDR2: MNHNY and SVGAGI (reference sequence). The CDR3 has 16 amino acids. CDR3: CASSYRQGASGQPQHF. The CDR3 DNA reads as TGTGCCAGCAGTTACCGGCAGGGGGCAAGCGGGCAGCCCCAGCATTTT.

The chain joins TRBV5-8 to TRBJ2-3, with a weak D call TRBD2 (7 bases). Looked up from germline, CDR1 is SGHTS and CDR2 is YDEGEE. V dropped 5 bases and J dropped 4 bases, with 17 bases sitting between them. The CDR3 totals 15 residues. CDR3 in DNA: TGTGCCAGCAGAAAGAGGGGGAGGGCGCCAGATACGCAGTATTTT. This translates into CASRKRGRAPDTQYF. The full variable domain, completed using reference TRBV5-8 and TRBJ2-3, is EAGVTQSPTHLIKTRGQQATLRCSPISGHTSVYWYQQALGLGLQFLLWYDEGEERNRGNFPPRFSGRQFPNYSSELNVNALELEDSALYLCASRKRGRAPDTQYFGPGTRLTVL.

The V call is TRBV28, the J call TRBJ2-1, with 14 bases lining up with TRBD2. This CDR3 has 14 residues. V trimming: 11 bases; J trimming: 6 bases; junction bases outside the gene matches: 6. CDR1 and CDR2 from the germline V gene are MDHEN and SYDVKM. CDR3 coding DNA: TGTGCCGCAGCGGGACTAGCGGGAGTCAATGAGCAGTTCTTC. The encoded protein is CAAAGLAGVNEQFF.

The J gene is TRBJ2-1, the V gene TRBV10-3; TRBD1 might be the D (7 bases). CDR1 is ENHRY, CDR2 SYGVKD, per germline. Trimming took off 3 bases at V and 4 bases at J, with 19 bases between the two ends. CDR3 size: 17 residues. For the CDR3, the DNA is TGTGCCATCAGTGACCCCCGGAGCAGGGGGGATTACAATGAGCAGTTCTTC. Encoded protein: CAISDPRSRGDYNEQFF.

The CDR3 DNA sequence: TGTGCTAGTGGCAGGGACAGGGTCAACGAGCAGTACTTC. Translation: CASGRDRVNEQYF. The chain has TRBV12-5 and TRBJ2-7; 9 bases are a match to TRBD1. This CDR3 spans 13 amino acids. Germline lookup yields CDR1 LGHNT and CDR2 FRNRAP. J lost 5 bases, V lost 6 bases, and 5 bases had no gene match. Full variable domain (outside the CDR3, taken from reference TRBV12-5 and TRBJ2-7): DARVTQTPRHKVTEMGQEVTMRCQPILGHNTVFWYRQTMMQGLELLAYFRNRAPLDDSGMPKDRFSAEMPDATLATLKIQPSEPRDSAVYFCASGRDRVNEQYFGPGTRLTVT.

This chain links TRBV5-1 with TRBJ1-2; TRBD1 might be the D (5 bases). The CDR3 has 14 amino acids. Germline V gene lookup returns CDR1 SGHRS and CDR2 YFSETQ. Trimming stripped 0 bases from V and 5 bases from J, with 11 bases between. In DNA, the CDR3 is TGCGCCAGCAGCTTGGACCAGGGAAGGTATGGCTACACCTTC. This gives the protein CASSLDQGRYGYTF.

The chain carries TRBV7-3 and TRBJ2-3; TRBD1 agrees at 8 bases. The germline V gene has CDR1 SGHTA and CDR2 FQGTGA. V dropped 5 bases and J dropped 3; count of bases not matched to a gene: 10. The CDR3 has 16 residues. The CDR3 here is CASSAGQAIGTDTQYF. CDR3 DNA sequence: TGTGCCAGCAGCGCGGGACAGGCTATAGGGACAGATACGCAGTATTTT.